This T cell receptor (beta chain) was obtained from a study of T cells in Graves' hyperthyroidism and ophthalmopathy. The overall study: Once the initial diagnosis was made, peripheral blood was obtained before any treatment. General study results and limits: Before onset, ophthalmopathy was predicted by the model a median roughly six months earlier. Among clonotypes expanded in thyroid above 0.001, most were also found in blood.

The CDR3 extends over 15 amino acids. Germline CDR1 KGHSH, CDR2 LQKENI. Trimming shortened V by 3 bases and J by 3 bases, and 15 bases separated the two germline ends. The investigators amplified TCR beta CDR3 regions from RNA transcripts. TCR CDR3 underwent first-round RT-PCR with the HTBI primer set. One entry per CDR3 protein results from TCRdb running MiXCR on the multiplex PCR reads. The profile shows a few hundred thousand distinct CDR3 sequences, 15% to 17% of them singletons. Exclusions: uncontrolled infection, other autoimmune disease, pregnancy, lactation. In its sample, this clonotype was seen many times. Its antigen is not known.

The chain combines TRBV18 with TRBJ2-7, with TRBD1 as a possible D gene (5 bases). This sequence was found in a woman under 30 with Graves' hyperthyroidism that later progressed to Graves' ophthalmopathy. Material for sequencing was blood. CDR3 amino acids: CASSPGAEIVYEQYF. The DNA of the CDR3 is TGTGCCAGCTCACCTGGGGCAGAGATCGTCTACGAGCAGTACTTC. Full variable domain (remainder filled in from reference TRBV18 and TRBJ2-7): NAGVMQNPRHLVRRRGQEARLRCSPMKGHSHVYWYRQLPEEGLKFMVYLQKENIIDESGMPKERFSAEFPKEGPSILRIQQVVRGDSAAYFCASSPGAEIVYEQYFGPGTRLTVT.